This TCR beta chain was identified during a study of CD8 T cells in ankylosing spondylitis. The germline CDR1 and CDR2 sequences are MDHEN and SYDVKM. The CDR3 has 17 residues. The ends were cut back, 3 bases at V and 0 bases at J, with 15 bases in the middle. Turning to this clonotype: What it recognizes is unknown.

Study-wide findings and caveats: What seemed typical of ankylosing spondylitis blood was a TCR beta motif built from several highly homologous variants.

Library preparation for TCR beta used quantitative 5'-RACE with molecular barcodes. One entry per CDR3 protein results from TCRdb running MiXCR on the 5' RACE reads. Of some 300,000 distinct CDR3 sequences in the sample, roughly 20% are singletons; the top ten hold 3.5%. V usage is TRBV28 and J usage is TRBJ1-5, with D possibly matching TRBD1 (5 bases). This sequence originates from a female donor with ankylosing spondylitis or in good health (not recorded which). Material: blood, either unsorted or a sorted T cell fraction (not recorded which). The CDR3 DNA sequence: TGTGCCAGCAGTTTGCTCCCTCCGACAGATAGCAATCAGCCCCAGCATTTT. Protein product: CASSLLPPTDSNQPQHF.